The TCR beta chain under discussion was sequenced for a study of T cells in Graves' hyperthyroidism and ophthalmopathy (dated by TCRdb to about 2019). In terms of the full investigation: Peripheral blood was sampled at the time of initial diagnosis, prior to any treatment. A discovery cohort of approximately 100 patients, about 44 with Graves' ophthalmopathy and about 58 with stable Graves' hyperthyroidism, was used to find distinguishing TCR V-J signatures. The study also compared thyroid tissue and blood T-cell repertoires from about six Graves' hyperthyroidism patients. Prospective prediction of ophthalmopathy was tested in an independent validation cohort consisting of 18 to 20 hyperthyroidism patients and approximately 16 patients who later progressed to ophthalmopathy. The 100 discovery patients were randomly split 7:3 into training and test sets. After blood sampling, hyperthyroidism patients were treated with methimazole at a starting dose of 30 mg daily, and ophthalmopathy patients were treated with high-dose intravenous methylprednisolone. The paper describes TCR Vbeta CDR3 sequencing of 120 to 150 peripheral blood samples, made up of fewer than 50 ophthalmopathy patients, roughly 75 hyperthyroidism patients and approximately 17 progressor patients.

V is trimmed back by 1 base and J by 3 bases, and the junction contains 9 bases that no gene match accounts for. The CDR3 sequence holds 17 residues, the cysteine and phenylalanine included. Of all the DNA, just the CDR3 is kept, 51 bases in frame from base 1. CDR1 and CDR2 are drawn from the germline V gene (reference sequence): PRHDT, FYEKMQ. This clonotype has only a few counts. No antigen is known for it. Base quality data are lacking; no much larger clone is found one base away. Ophthalmopathy patients had moderately to severely active disease, Clinical Activity Score of at least 3, NOSPECS grade of at least 4, and duration under 3 months. Patients with uncontrolled infections, other autoimmune diseases, pregnancy or lactation were excluded. Clinical symptoms, serum thyroxine and TRAb, thyroid ultrasound, and orbital computed tomography formed the basis for the diagnoses. PBMCs were separated from under 12 ml of fresh peripheral blood using Ficoll-Paque density gradient centrifugation. Total RNA was extracted with Trizol reagent, and quality was checked on an Agilent 2100 Bioanalyzer.

The TCR beta CDR3 regions were amplified from the RNA transcripts. For the first round of RT-PCR on the TCR CDR3, the HTBI primer set was used together with the Qiagen OneStep RT-PCR kit. A second multiplex PCR round built the libraries, followed by size selection and purification. Sequencing of the libraries was done on an Illumina HiSeq2000 using paired-end 100 bp reads. Turning to the authors' computational methods: SOAPnuke was used to process the raw data, with reads discarded if the reads contained adapters or uncalled bases, had a mean Phred below 15, or lacked an exact constant-primer or identifier match. High-quality paired reads were merged with COPE v1.2.5, and unique nucleotide sequences were defined as clonotypes. Clonotypes were aligned to IMGT TRBV, TRBD and TRBJ reference segments using MiTCR v1.1. The analysis was restricted to V-J combinations with a frequency above 0.0001, which together covered 99% to 99.2% of the repertoires. A TCS score was defined as the ratio between F50 (clonal expansion) and ExV (chaos), using BLOSUM62-based TCRdist between CDR3 peptides within each V-J. Welch's t-statistics and random forest reduced roughly 540 V-J features to fewer than 15, which were used in a naive Bayes classifier (R e1071). The public reads were quality trimmed at Q25 with fastp and then assembled into clones with MiXCR by TCRdb, keeping productive beta chains. Rows matching on CDR3 protein sequence are summarized as one entry with the most common DNA and genes. The V and J calls were determined by TCRdb, not by the authors. The sample includes roughly 530,000 distinct CDR3 sequences, with under 20% observed a single time. The top ten clonotypes cover roughly a sixth of the sample.

Paper-wide results and their limitations: In cross-validation, a model built on a 13 V-J signature told ophthalmopathy apart from stable hyperthyroidism with over 85% sensitivity and around 84% specificity, and in testing the same model reached 80%/75%. No statistical method was used to set the sample size in advance, and investigators knew the group allocation. In validation, the model predicted progression to ophthalmopathy a median of about 6 months before onset, with about 64% sensitivity and about 75% specificity. Blood samples also contained most of the expanded thyroid clonotypes (frequency above 0.001), which suggests that blood repertoires may reflect thyroid immune responses.

Sequenced: blood. The chain links TRBV13 with TRBJ2-4, with 7 bases matching TRBD2. This sequence originates from a woman aged 18-30 years with Graves' ophthalmopathy. CDR3 sequence: CASSLVQAGRVKNIQYF. Here is the DNA: TGTGCCAGCAGCTTAGTTCAAGCGGGAAGGGTCAAAAACATTCAGTACTTC.